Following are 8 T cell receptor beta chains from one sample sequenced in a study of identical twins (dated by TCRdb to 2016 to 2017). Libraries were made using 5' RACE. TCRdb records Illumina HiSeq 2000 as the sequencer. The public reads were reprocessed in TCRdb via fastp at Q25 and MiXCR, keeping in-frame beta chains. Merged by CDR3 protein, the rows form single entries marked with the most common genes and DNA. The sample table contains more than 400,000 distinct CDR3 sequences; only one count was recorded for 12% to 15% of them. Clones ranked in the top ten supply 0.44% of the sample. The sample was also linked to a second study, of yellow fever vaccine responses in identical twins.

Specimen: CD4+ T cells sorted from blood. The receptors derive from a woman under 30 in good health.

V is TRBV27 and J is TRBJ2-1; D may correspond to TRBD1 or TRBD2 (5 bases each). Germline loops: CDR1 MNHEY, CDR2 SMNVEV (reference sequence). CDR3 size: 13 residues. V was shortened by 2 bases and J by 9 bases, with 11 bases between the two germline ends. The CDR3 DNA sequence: TGTGCCAGCAGTTTAGGTTCTGGGGGTGAGCAGTTCTTC. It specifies CASSLGSGGEQFF.

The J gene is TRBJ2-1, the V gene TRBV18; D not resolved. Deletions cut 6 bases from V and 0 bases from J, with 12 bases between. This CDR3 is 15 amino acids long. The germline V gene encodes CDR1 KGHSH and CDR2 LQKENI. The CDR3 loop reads CASSRTDGSYNEQFF. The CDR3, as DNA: TGTGCCAGCTCGCGTACGGATGGCTCCTACAATGAGCAGTTCTTC.

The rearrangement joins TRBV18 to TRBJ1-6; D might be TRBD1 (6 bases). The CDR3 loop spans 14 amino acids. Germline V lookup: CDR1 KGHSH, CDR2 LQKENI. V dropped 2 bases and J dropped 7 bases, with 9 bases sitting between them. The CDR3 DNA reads TGTGCCAGCTCACCATGGGACACAAATTCACCCCTCCACTTT. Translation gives CASSPWDTNSPLHF.

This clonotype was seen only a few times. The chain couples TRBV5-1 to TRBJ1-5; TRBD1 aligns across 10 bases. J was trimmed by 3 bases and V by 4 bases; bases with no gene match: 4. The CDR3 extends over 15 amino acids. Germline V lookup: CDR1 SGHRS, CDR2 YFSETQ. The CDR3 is CASSEGTGDNQPQHF. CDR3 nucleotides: TGCGCCAGCAGCGAGGGGACAGGGGACAATCAGCCCCAGCATTTT.

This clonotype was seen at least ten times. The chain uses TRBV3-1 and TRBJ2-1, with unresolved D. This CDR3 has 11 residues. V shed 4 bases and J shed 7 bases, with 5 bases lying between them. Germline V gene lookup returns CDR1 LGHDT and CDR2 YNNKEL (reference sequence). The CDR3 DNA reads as TGTGCCAGCAGCCGCCGGAATGAGCAGTTCTTC. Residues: CASSRRNEQFF.

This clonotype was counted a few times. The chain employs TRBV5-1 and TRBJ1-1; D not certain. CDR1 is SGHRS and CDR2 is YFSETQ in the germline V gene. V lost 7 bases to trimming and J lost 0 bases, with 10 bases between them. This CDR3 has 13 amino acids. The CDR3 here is CASRSALNTEAFF. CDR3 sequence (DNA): TGCGCCAGCCGTTCAGCTTTGAACACTGAAGCTTTCTTT.

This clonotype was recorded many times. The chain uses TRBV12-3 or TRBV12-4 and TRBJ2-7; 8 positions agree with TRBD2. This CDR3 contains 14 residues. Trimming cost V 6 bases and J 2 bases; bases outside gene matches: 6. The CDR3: CASRETSVAYEQYF. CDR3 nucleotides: TGTGCCAGCAGGGAGACTAGCGTCGCCTACGAGCAGTACTTC.

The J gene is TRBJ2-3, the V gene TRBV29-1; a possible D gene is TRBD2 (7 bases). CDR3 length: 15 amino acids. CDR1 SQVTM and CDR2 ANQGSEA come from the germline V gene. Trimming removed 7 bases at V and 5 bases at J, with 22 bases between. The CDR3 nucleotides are TGCAGCGGGCTCCCCTGGGGGGGGCCTAAAGATACGCAGTATTTT. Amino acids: CSGLPWGGPKDTQYF.